This T cell receptor beta chain emerged from a study of cytomegalovirus exposure and HLA in healthy donors. Study results and caveats: There were some public TCRs occurring in many donors, but most TCR sequences were rare.

Concerning this clone: Its antigen remains unidentified.

Germline lookup yields CDR1 SGHVS and CDR2 FQNEAQ. The CDR3 consists of 17 residues. Trimming took 2 bases from V and 3 from J, leaving 17 bases between them. The repertoire was sequenced with immunoSEQ multiplex PCR; TCRdb's copy has only in-frame clones and lacks some. This table holds some 79,000 clones, roughly 93% found once. This TCR derives from a woman aged 18-30 years in good health and CMV-seropositive. The genes are TRBV7-8 and TRBJ2-1; a possible D gene is TRBD2 (6 bases). Source material: PBMCs. The CDR3 sequence: CASSLLGTRRGYNEQFF. The CDR3 bases are TGTGCCAGCAGCTTATTGGGGACCCGGCGGGGCTACAATGAGCAGTTCTTC.